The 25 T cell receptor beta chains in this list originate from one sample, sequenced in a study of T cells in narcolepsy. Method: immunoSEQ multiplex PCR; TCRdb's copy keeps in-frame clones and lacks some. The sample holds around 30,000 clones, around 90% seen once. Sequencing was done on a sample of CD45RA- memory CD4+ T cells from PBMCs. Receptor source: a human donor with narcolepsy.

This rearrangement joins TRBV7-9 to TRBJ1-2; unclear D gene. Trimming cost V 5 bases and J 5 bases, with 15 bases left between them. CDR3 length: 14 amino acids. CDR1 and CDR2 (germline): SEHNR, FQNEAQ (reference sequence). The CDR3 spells CASSPGGRLYGYTF. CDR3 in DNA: TGTGCCAGCAGCCCGGGCGGCCGCCTGTATGGCTACACCTTC.

CDR3 protein: CASSYNANTAYEQYF. The DNA of the CDR3 is TGTGCCAGCAGTTACAACGCAAACACGGCCTACGAGCAGTACTTC. The chain is built from TRBV6-6 and TRBJ2-7; D is unclear. Germline assignment: CDR1 MNHNY and CDR2 SVGAGI (reference sequence). The CDR3 is 15 amino acids. V was trimmed by 2 bases and J by 2 bases, leaving 13 bases between them.

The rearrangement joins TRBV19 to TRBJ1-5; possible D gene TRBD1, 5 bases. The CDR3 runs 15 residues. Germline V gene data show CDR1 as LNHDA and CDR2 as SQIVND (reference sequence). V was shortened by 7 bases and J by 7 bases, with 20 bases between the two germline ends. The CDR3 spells CASNFEGRENQPQHF. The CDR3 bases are TGTGCCAGTAACTTCGAGGGACGAGAGAACCAGCCCCAGCATTTT. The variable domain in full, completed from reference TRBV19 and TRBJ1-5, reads DGGITQSPKYLFRKEGQNVTLSCEQNLNHDAMYWYRQDPGQGLRLIYYSQIVNDFQKGDIAEGYSVSREKKESFPLTVTSAQKNPTAFYLCASNFEGRENQPQHFGDGTRLSIL.

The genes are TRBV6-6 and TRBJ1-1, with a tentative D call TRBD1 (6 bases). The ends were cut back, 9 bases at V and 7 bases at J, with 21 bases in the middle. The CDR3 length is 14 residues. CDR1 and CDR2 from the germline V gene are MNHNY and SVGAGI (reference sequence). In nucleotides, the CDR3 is TGTGCCAGTCAAATTAACAGGGAAATGGGTGAAGCTTTCTTT. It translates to CASQINREMGEAFF.

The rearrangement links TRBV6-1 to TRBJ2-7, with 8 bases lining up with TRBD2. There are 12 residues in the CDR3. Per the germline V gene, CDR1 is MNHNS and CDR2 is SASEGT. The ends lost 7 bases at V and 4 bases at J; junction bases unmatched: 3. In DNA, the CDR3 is TGTGCCAGCACGGGGGGGCCTTACGAGCAGTACTTC. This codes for CASTGGPYEQYF.

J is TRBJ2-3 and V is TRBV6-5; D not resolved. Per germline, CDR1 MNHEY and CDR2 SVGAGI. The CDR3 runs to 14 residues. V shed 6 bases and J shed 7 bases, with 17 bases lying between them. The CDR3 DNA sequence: TGTGCCAGCAGGCCCCCGGGCCTCGTCAATACGCAGTATTTT. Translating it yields CASRPPGLVNTQYF.

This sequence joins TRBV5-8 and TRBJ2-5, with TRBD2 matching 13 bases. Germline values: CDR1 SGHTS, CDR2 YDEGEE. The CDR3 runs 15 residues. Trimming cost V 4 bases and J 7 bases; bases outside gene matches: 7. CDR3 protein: CASSTRTSGRGTQYF. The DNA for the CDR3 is TGTGCCAGCAGCACCCGGACTAGCGGGAGAGGGACCCAGTACTTC. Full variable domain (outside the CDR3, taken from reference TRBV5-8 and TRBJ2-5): EAGVTQSPTHLIKTRGQQATLRCSPISGHTSVYWYQQALGLGLQFLLWYDEGEERNRGNFPPRFSGRQFPNYSSELNVNALELEDSALYLCASSTRTSGRGTQYFGPGTRLLVL.

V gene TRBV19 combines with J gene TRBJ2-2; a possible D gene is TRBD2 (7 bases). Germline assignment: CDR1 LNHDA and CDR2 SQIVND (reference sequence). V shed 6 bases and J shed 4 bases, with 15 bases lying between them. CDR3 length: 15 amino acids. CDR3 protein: CASRPGGRPTGELFF. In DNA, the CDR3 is TGTGCCAGTAGACCGGGGGGCCGGCCCACCGGGGAGCTGTTTTTT. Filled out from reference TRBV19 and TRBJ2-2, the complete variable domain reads DGGITQSPKYLFRKEGQNVTLSCEQNLNHDAMYWYRQDPGQGLRLIYYSQIVNDFQKGDIAEGYSVSREKKESFPLTVTSAQKNPTAFYLCASRPGGRPTGELFFGEGSRLTVL.

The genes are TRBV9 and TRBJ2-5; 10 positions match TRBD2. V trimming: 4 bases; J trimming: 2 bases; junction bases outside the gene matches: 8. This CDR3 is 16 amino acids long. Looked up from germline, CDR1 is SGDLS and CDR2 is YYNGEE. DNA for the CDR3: TGTGCCAGCAGCCCCCGGGGAGCGGGGGGGCAAGAGACCCAGTACTTC. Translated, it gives CASSPRGAGGQETQYF.

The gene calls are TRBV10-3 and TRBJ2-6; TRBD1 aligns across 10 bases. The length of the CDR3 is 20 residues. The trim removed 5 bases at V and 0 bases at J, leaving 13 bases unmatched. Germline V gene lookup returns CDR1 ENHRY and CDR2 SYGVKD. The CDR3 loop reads CAISPRAPGQGSSGANVLTF. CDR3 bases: TGTGCCATCAGTCCCCGGGCCCCGGGACAGGGGAGCTCTGGGGCCAACGTCCTGACTTTC.

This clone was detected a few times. CDR3 coding DNA: TGTGCCACGTTAGGACAGGGTAGATCCTACGAGCAGTACTTC. It is translated as CATLGQGRSYEQYF. The chain combines TRBV2 with TRBJ2-7, with 8 bases identical to TRBD1. The CDR3 consists of 14 residues. V gave up 10 bases and J gave up 1 base; unmatched junction bases: 9. CDR1 and CDR2 (germline): SNHLY, FYNNEI.

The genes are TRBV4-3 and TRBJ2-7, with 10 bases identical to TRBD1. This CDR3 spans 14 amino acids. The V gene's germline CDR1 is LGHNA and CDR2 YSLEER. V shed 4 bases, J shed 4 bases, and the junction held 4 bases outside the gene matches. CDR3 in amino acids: CASSPRQGAYEQYF. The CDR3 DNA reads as TGCGCCAGCAGCCCCAGACAGGGGGCTTACGAGCAGTACTTC.

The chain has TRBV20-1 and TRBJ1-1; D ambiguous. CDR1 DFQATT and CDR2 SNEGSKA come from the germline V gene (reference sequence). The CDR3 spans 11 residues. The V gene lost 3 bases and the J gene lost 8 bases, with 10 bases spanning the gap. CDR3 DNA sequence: TGCAGTGCTAGTCGGACTTTAGAAGCTTTCTTT. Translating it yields CSASRTLEAFF.

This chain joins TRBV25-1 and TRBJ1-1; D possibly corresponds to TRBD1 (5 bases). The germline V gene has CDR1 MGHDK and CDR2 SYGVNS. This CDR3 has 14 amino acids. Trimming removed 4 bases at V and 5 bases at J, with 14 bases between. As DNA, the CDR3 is TGTGCCAGCAGTGCCAGGGCGGACGGGACTGAAGCTTTCTTT. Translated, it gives CASSARADGTEAFF.

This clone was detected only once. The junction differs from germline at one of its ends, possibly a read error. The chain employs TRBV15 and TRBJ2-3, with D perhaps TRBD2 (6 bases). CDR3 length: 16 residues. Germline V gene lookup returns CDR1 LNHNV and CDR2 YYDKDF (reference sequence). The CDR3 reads CASSRDGGTGTDTQYF. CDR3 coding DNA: TGTGCCTCCAGCAGAGATGGCGGGACGGGCACAGATACGCAGTATTTT.

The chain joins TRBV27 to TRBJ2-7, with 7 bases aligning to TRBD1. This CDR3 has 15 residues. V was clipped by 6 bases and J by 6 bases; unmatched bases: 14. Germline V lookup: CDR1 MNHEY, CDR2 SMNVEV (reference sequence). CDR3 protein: CASSRQGPRSSEQYF. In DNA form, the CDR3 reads TGTGCCAGCAGCCGACAGGGACCACGTAGTAGCGAGCAGTACTTC.

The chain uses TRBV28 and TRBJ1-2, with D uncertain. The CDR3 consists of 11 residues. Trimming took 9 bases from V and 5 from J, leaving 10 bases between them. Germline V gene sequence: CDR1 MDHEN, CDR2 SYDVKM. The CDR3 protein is CASRGWYGYTF. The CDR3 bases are TGTGCCAGTCGGGGATGGTATGGCTACACCTTC.

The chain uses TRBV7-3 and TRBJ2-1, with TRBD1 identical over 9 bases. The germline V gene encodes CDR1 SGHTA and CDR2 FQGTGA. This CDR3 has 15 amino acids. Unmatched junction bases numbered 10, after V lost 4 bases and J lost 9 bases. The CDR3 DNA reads TGTGCCAGCAGCTCCCGGGACAGGGTGGGAGGTGAGCAGTTCTTC. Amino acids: CASSSRDRVGGEQFF.

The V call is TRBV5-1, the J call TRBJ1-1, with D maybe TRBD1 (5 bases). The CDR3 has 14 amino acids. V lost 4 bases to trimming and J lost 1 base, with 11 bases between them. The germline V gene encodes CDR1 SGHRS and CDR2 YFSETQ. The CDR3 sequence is CASSRDGSNTEAFF. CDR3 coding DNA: TGCGCCAGCAGCCGGGACGGGTCGAACACTGAAGCTTTCTTT. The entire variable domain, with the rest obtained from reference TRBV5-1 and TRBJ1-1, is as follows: KAGVTQTPRYLIKTRGQQVTLSCSPISGHRSVSWYQQTPGQGLQFLFEYFSETQRNKGNFPGRFSGRQFSNSRSEMNVSTLELGDSALYLCASSRDGSNTEAFFGQGTRLTVV.

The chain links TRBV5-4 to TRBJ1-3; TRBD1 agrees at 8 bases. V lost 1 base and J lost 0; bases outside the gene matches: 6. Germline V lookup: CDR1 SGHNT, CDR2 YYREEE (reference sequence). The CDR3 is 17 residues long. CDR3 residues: CASSLFGQGASGNTIYF. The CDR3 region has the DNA TGTGCCAGCAGCTTGTTTGGGCAGGGGGCCTCTGGAAACACCATATATTTT.

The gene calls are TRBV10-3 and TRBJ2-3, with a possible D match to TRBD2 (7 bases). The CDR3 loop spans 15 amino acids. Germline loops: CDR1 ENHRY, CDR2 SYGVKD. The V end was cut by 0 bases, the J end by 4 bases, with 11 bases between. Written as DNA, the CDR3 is TGTGCCATCAGTGAGTCTTGGGGGGGGCCAGATACGCAGTATTTT. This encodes CAISESWGGPDTQYF.

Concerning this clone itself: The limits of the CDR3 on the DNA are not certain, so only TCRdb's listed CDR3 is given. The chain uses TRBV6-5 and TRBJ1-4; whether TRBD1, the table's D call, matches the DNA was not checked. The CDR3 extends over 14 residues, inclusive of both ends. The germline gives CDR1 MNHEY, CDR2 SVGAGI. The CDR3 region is CASSSSGRVEKLFF.

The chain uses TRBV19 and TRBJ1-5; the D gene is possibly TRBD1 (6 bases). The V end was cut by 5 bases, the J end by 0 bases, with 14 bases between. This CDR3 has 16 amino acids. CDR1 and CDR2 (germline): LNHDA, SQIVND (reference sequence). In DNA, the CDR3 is TGTGCCAGTAGTCTCAGACAGGTTAATAGCAATCAGCCCCAGCATTTT. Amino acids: CASSLRQVNSNQPQHF.

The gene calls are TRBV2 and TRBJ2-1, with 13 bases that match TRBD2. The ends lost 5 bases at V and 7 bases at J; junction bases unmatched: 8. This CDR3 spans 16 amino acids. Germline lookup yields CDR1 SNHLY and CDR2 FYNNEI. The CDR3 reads CASSWTSGRSGNEQFF. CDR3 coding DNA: TGTGCCAGCAGTTGGACTAGCGGGAGATCGGGAAATGAGCAGTTCTTC.

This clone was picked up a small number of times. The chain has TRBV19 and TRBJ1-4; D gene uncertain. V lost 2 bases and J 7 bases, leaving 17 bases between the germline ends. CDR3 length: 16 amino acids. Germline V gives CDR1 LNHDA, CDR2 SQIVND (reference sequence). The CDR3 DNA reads TGTGCCAGTAGTATACAGGCCGGGCCTTTTGGTGAAAAACTGTTTTTT. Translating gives CASSIQAGPFGEKLFF.